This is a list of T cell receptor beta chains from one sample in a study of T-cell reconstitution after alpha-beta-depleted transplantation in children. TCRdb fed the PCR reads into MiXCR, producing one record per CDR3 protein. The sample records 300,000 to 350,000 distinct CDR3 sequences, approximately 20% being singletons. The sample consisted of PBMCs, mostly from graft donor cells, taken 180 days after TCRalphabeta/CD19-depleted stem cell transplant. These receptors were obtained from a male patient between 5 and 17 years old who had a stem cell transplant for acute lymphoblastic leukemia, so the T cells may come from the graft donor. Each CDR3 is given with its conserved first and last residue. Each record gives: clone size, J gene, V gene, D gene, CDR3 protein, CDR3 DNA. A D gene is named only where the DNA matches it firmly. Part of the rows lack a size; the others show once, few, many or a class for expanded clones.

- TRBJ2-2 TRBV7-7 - CASGGRSNTGELFF TGTGCCAGCGGAGGGCGGTCGAACACCGGGGAGCTGTTTTTT
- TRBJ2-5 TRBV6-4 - CASITFEGWETQYF TGTGCCAGCATCACCTTTGAGGGCTGGGAGACCCAGTACTTC
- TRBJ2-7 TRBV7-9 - CASSSRDDAYEQYF TGTGCCAGCAGCTCCCGGGACGACGCCTACGAGCAGTACTTC
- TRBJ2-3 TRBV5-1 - CASSLARAGPTDTQYF TGCGCCAGCAGCTTGGCCCGGGCGGGGCCCACAGATACGCAGTATTTT
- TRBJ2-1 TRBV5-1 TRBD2 CASSWAGGPGEQFF TGCGCCAGCAGCTGGGCGGGAGGGCCGGGTGAGCAGTTCTTC
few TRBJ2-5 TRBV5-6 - CASSALGTTQETQYF TGTGCCAGCAGCGCCCTTGGGACAACCCAAGAGACCCAGTACTTC
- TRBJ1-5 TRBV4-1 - CASSLAGGASNQPQHF TGCGCCAGCAGCCTGGCGGGGGGCGCGAGCAATCAGCCCCAGCATTTT
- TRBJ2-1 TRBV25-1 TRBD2 CASTWGGSYNEQFF TGTGCCAGCACCTGGGGGGGGTCCTACAATGAGCAGTTCTTC
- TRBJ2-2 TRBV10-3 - CAISRGNTGELFF TGTGCCATCAGCAGGGGGAACACCGGGGAGCTGTTTTTT
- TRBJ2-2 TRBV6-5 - CASSYSNRQILSTGELFF TGTGCCAGCAGTTACTCGAACAGGCAGATACTTTCCACCGGGGAGCTGTTTTTT
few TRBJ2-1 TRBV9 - CASSLRQGKESYNEQFF TGTGCCAGCAGCCTACGCCAGGGTAAGGAGTCCTACAATGAGCAGTTCTTC
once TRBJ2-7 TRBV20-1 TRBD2 CSFRGTSYPYEQYF TGCAGTTTCCGAGGGACTAGTTATCCCTACGAGCAGTACTTC
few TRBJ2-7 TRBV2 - CASTGTFRLYEQYF TGTGCCAGCACCGGGACTTTCAGACTCTACGAGCAGTACTTC
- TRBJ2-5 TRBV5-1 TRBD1 CASSLALTLWDRQETQYF TGCGCCAGCAGCTTGGCTCTTACCTTGTGGGACAGACAAGAGACCCAGTACTTC
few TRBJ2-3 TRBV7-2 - CASSLPGSLSTDTQYF TGTGCCAGCAGCCTTCCAGGTAGCCTAAGCACAGATACGCAGTATTTT
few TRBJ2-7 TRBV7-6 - CASSSTGRDISYEQYF TGTGCCAGCAGCTCGACAGGTCGGGACATCTCCTACGAGCAGTACTTC
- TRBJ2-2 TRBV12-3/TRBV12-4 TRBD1 CASGSPNQGAGSGELFF TGTGCCAGCGGGTCACCCAATCAGGGGGCCGGGTCCGGGGAGCTGTTTTTT
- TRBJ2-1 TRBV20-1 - CSATLPPYNEQFF TGCAGTGCTACCCTTCCGCCTTACAATGAGCAGTTCTTC
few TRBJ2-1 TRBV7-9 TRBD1 CASSLNRQGKGYNEQFF TGTGCCAGCAGCTTAAACCGACAGGGGAAAGGGTACAATGAGCAGTTCTTC
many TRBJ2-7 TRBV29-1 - CSARQVPYEQYF TGCAGCGCGAGACAGGTTCCCTACGAGCAGTACTTC
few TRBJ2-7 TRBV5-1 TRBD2 CASSRTSGNYEQYF TGCGCCAGCAGTAGAACTAGCGGGAACTACGAGCAGTACTTC
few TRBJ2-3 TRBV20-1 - CSASGGTSSYTDTQYF TGCAGTGCTAGCGGAGGTACTAGCTCTTACACAGATACGCAGTATTTT
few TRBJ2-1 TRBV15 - CATSSTRYKQFF TGTGCCACCAGCTCTACTAGGTATAAGCAGTTCTTC
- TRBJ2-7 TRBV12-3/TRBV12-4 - CASSPGEWRESQEYEQYF TGTGCCAGCAGCCCAGGGGAGTGGCGGGAGAGCCAAGAATACGAGCAGTACTTC
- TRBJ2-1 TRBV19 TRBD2 CASSIAAGYNEQFF TGTGCCAGTAGTATAGCAGCGGGATACAATGAGCAGTTCTTC
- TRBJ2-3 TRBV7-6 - CASSWGLRDTQYF TGTGCCAGCAGCTGGGGCCTGAGGGATACGCAGTATTTT
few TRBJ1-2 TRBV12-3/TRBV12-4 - CASSFNGNGYTF TGTGCCAGCAGTTTCAACGGGAATGGCTACACCTTC
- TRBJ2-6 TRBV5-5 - CASSLGAELTGANVLTF TGTGCCAGCAGCTTGGGGGCAGAACTGACTGGGGCCAACGTCCTGACTTTC
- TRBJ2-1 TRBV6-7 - CASSHQGRDHNEQFF TGTGCCAGCAGCCACCAAGGGCGGGATCACAATGAGCAGTTCTTC
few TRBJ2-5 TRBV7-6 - CASSYEAGQETQYF TGTGCCAGCAGCTACGAAGCAGGGCAAGAGACCCAGTACTTC
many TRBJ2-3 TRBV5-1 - CASSLKIGRERDTQYF TGCGCCAGCAGCTTGAAGATCGGCCGGGAGCGGGATACGCAGTATTTT
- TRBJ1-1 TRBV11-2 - CASSFTRTVTILMNTEAFF TGTGCCAGCAGCTTTACAAGGACAGTTACAATCCTAATGAACACTGAAGCTTTCTTT
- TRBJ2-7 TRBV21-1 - CASSKRWEYSPGEQYF TGTGCCAGCAGCAAACGGTGGGAGTATTCCCCTGGGGAGCAGTACTTC
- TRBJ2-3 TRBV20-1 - CSASRDTQYF TGCAGTGCTAGTAGGGATACGCAGTATTTT
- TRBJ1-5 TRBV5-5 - CASSLWGVVGAGNQPQHF TGTGCCAGCAGCTTGTGGGGGGTGGTGGGGGCGGGCAATCAGCCCCAGCATTTT
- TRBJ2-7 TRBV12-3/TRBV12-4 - CASSLIGSTLDEQYF TGTGCCAGCAGTTTAATAGGCTCTACCTTAGACGAGCAGTACTTC
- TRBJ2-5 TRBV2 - CGNRGGQETQYF TGTGGGAACAGGGGAGGGCAAGAGACCCAGTACTTC